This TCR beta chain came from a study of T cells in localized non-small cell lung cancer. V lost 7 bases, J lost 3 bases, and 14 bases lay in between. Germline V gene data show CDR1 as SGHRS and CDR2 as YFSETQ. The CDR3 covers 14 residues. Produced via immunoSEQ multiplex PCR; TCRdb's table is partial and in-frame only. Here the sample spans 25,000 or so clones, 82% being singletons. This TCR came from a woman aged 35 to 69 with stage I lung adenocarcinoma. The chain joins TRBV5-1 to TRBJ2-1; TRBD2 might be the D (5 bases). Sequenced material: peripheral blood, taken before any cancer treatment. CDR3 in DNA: TGCGCCAGCTCTGAGGGAGAAGACTACAATGAGCAGTTCTTC. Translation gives CASSEGEDYNEQFF.